This record covers a single T cell receptor beta chain. Antigen specificity is unknown. V dropped 4 bases and J dropped 3 bases, with 1 base sitting between them. The CDR3 runs to 10 residues. CDR1 is PRHDT, CDR2 FYEKMQ, per germline (reference sequence). Repertoires were generated with immunoSEQ multiplex PCR, while TCRdb's copy carries only in-frame clones and drops some. The sample carries 200,000 to 250,000 clones, 85% to 90% recorded once. This sample is drawn from a study of Ad26.COV2.S vaccination and SARS-CoV-2 variants. Study-level background: Participants got Ad26.COV2.S intramuscularly, once or twice 56 days apart. Study findings and constraints: Using TCR breadth and depth analyses may have led to underestimated total T cell responses. Among vaccine recipients, spike-specific TCR breadth exceeded that of placebo recipients.

The treatment: around 19 received Ad26.COV2.S at low or high dose, single or two shots; about five received placebo; per-sample allocation not given. Samples analyzed were those drawn on day 63 after the first vaccine or placebo injection. This clonotype originated in a person aged 18-65 years who received the Ad26.COV2.S COVID-19 vaccine or a placebo. The chain has TRBV13 and TRBJ2-7, with D unclear. The sample was peripheral blood, taken in a trial of Ad26.COV2.S vaccine versus placebo. DNA for the CDR3: TGTGCCAGCAGCTACTACGAGCAGTACTTC. Amino acid sequence: CASSYYEQYF.